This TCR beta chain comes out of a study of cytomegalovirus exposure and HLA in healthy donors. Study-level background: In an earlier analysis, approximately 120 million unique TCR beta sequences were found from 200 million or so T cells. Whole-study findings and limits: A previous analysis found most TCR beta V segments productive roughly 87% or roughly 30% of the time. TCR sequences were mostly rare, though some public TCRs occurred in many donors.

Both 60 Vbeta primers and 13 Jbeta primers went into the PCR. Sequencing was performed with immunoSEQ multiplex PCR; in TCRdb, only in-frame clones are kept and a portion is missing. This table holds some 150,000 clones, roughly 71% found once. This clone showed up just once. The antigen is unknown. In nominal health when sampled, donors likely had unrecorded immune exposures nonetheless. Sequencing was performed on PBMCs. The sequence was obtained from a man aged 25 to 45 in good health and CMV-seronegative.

The CDR3 spells CASSPWSGERETQYF. CDR3 nucleotide sequence: TGTGCCAGCAGTCCTTGGAGCGGGGAGAGGGAGACCCAGTACTTC. The gene calls are TRBV2 and TRBJ2-5, with TRBD2 matching 7 bases. V was clipped by 5 bases and J by 5 bases; unmatched bases: 11. Germline V gene data show CDR1 as SNHLY and CDR2 as FYNNEI. The length of the CDR3 is 15 residues.